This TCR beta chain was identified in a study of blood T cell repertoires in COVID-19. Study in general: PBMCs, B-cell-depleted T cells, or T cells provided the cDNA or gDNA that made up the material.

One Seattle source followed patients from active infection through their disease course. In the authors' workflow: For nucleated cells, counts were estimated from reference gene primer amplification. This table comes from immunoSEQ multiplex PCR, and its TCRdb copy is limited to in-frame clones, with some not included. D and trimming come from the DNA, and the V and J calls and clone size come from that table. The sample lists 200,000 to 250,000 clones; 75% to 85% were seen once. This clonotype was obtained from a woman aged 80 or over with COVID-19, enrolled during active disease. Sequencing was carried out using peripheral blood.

CDR3 protein: CASSEASGGTGSYTF. In DNA form, the CDR3 reads TGTGCCAGCAGCGAGGCCAGCGGGGGAACAGGGAGCTACACCTTC. The J gene is TRBJ1-2, the V gene TRBV9; maybe TRBD1 (6 bases). CDR1 and CDR2 (germline): SGDLS, YYNGEE. The CDR3 length is 15 residues. V was cut by 3 bases and J by 9 bases, with 21 bases left in between.